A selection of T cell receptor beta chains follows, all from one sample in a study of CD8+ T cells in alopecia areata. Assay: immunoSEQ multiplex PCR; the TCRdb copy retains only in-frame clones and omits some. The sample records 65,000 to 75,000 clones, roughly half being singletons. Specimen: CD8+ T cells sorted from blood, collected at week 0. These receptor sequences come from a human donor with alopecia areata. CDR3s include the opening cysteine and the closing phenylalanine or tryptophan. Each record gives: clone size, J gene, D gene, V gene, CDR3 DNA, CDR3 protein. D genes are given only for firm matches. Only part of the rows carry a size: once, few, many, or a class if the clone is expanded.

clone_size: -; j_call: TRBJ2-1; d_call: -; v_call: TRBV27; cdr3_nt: TGTGCCAGCCTTGGGTCTTGGGGCGAGCAGTTCTTC; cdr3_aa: CASLGSWGEQFF
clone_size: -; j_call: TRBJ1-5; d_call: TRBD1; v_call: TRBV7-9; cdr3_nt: TGTGCCAGCAGTTCAGGGGGAGGTCAGCCCCAGCATTTT; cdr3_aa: CASSSGGGQPQHF
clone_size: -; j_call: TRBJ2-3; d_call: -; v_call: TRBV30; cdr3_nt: TGTGCCTGGAGTGCGGGCCTAGTTCGCACAGATACGCAGTATTTT; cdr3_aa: CAWSAGLVRTDTQYF
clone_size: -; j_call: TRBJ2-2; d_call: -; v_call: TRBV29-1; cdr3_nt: TGCAGCGTTGAATGGAATAGCGACGGGGAGCTGTTTTTT; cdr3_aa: CSVEWNSDGELFF
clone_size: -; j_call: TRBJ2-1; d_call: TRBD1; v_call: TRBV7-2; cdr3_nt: TGTGCCAGCAGCCCCCGACAGGGATGGTTAGATGAGCAGTTCTTC; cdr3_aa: CASSPRQGWLDEQFF
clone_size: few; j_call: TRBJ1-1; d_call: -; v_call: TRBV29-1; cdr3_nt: TGCAGCCAGATGGTAGGCACTGAAGCTTTCTTT; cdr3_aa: CSQMVGTEAFF
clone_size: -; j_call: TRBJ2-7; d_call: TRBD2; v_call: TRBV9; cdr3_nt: TGTGCCAGCAGCGCCAGTCTAGCGGGAGGGCCAGAGTACTTC; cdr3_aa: CASSASLAGGPEYF
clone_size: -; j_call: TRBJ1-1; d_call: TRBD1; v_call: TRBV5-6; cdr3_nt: TGTGCCAGCAGCTTGGGTCAGGGGGTCACTGAAGCTTTCTTT; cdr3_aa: CASSLGQGVTEAFF
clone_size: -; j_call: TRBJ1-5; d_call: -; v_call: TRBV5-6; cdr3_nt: TGTGCCAGCAGCCCACAGGGCTACCAGCCCCAGCATTTT; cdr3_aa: CASSPQGYQPQHF
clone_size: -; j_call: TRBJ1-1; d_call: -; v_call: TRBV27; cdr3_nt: TGTGCCAGCAGCTACAGTTTGAACACTGAAGCTTTCTTT; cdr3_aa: CASSYSLNTEAFF
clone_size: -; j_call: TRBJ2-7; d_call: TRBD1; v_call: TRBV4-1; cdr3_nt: TGCGCCAGCAGCCAAGGGGCTAGCGGGACAGGGGGTTTGGGGCAGTACTTC; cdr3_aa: CASSQGASGTGGLGQYF
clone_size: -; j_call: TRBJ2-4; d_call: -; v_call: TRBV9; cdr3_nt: TGTGCCAGCAGCGTTCTGGACTCAGAAAACATTCAGTACTTC; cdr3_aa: CASSVLDSENIQYF
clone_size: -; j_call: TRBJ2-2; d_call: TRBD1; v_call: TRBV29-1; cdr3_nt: TGCAGCGTTGAGGGACAGGGGGCAGCGGGGGAGCTGTTTTTT; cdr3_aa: CSVEGQGAAGELFF
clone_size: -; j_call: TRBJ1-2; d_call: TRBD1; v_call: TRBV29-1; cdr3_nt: TGCAGCGCGAGGGACAGGGAGGTCTCTGGCTACACCTTC; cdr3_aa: CSARDREVSGYTF
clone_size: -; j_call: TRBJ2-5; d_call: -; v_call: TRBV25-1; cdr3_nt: TGTGCCAGCAGTGAGTCCCAAGAGACCCAGTACTTC; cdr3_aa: CASSESQETQYF
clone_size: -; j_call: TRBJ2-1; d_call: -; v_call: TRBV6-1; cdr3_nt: TGTGCCAGCGACGACAGGACCTACAATGAGCAGTTCTTC; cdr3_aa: CASDDRTYNEQFF
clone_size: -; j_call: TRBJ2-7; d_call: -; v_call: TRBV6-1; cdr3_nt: TGTGCCAGCAGCTTAACGACCAGCTACGAGCAGTACTTC; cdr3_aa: CASSLTTSYEQYF
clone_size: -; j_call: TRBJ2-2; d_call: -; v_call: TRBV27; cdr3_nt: TGTGCCAGCAGTTTATATGGGATCGGGGAGCTGTTTTTT; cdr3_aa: CASSLYGIGELFF
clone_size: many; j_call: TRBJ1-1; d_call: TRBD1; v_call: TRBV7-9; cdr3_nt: TGTGCCAGCAGGTTACAGGGGGACACTGAAGCTTTCTTT; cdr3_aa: CASRLQGDTEAFF
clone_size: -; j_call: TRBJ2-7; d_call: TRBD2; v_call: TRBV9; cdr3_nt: TGTGCCAGCAGCGTAGGACTAGCGGGAGGGTACGAGCAGTACTTC; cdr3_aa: CASSVGLAGGYEQYF